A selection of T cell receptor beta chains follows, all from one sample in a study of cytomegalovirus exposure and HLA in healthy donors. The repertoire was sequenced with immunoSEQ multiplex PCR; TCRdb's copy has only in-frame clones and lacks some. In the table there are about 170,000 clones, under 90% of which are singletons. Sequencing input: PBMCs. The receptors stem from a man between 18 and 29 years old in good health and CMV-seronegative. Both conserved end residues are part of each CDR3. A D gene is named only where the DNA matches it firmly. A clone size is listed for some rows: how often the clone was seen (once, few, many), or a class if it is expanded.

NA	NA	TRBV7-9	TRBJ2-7	CASSLQPGLGNYEQYF	TGTGCCAGCAGCCTCCAGCCGGGGTTAGGGAACTACGAGCAGTACTTC
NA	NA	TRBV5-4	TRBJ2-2	CASSPYNPGELFF	TGTGCCAGCAGCCCGTACAATCCCGGGGAGCTGTTTTTT
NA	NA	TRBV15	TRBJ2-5	CATSRAGGGETQYF	TGTGCCACCAGCAGAGCTGGGGGCGGAGAGACCCAGTACTTC
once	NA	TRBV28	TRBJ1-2	CASSPTGTGWDYGYTF	TGTGCCAGCAGTCCGACCGGTACAGGGTGGGACTATGGCTACACCTTC
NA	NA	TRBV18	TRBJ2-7	CASSPSIQGKNEQYF	TGTGCCAGCTCACCGTCCATCCAGGGGAAGAACGAGCAGTACTTC
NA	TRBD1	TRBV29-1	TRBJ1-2	CSFQDRYYGYTF	TGCAGCTTCCAGGACAGGTACTATGGCTACACCTTC
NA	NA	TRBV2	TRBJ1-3	CASSAPYTNTIYF	TGTGCCAGCAGTGCGCCCTATACCAACACCATATATTTT
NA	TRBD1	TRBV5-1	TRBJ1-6	CASSSKLRTGGFSPLHF	TGCGCCAGCAGCTCGAAACTCAGGACAGGGGGATTTTCACCCCTCCACTTT
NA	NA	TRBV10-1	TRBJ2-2	CASSEQGPNTGELFF	TGCGCCAGCAGTGAGCAGGGCCCGAACACCGGGGAGCTGTTTTTT
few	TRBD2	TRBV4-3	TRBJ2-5	CASSPRLAGRGETQYF	TGCGCCAGCAGCCCCCGACTAGCGGGGAGGGGAGAGACCCAGTACTTC